This entry lists 3 T cell receptor beta chains sequenced from one sample in a study of breast tumors, draining lymph nodes, adjacent tissues. TCRdb reprocessed the multiplex PCR reads via MiXCR and lists one record per CDR3 protein. The top ten clones hold about 43% of a sample with around 13,000 distinct CDR3 sequences, around 70% of them seen once. The source material was tumor-adjacent breast tissue. These receptors came from a female donor with breast cancer. Some clones in this sample may be carry-over from other donors' samples.

The chain is built from TRBV6-1 and TRBJ2-7; 9 bases align to TRBD1. Losses at the gene ends were 5 bases for V and 5 bases for J; bases not matched to a gene: 10. In germline, CDR1 is MNHNS, CDR2 SASEGT. The CDR3 contains 15 residues. The CDR3 loop reads CASSTGGTGTHEQYF. CDR3 bases: TGTGCCAGCAGTACAGGAGGGACAGGGACACACGAGCAGTACTTC.

Sample share makes this clonotype medium-sized. V is TRBV5-8 and J is TRBJ1-6; 9 bases line up with TRBD1. With V trimmed by 2 bases and J by 10 bases, 4 bases remained unmatched. The CDR3 spans 14 residues. From germline, CDR1 is SGHTS and CDR2 YDEGEE. CDR3 protein: CASSFRQGGSPLHF. DNA for the CDR3: TGTGCCAGCAGCTTCCGACAGGGGGGATCACCCCTCCACTTT.

In its sample, this clonotype is medium-sized. The chain has TRBV24-1 and TRBJ2-5, with 9 bases aligning to TRBD1. Germline V gives CDR1 KGHDR, CDR2 SFDVKD. CDR3 length: 15 residues. The V and J ends lost 5 bases and 5 bases, in that order; junction bases with no gene match: 8. The CDR3 nucleotides read TGTGCCACCAGTGTGCCGGGACAGGGAACGGAGACCCAGTACTTC. This translates into CATSVPGQGTETQYF.